These 23 T cell receptor beta chains were sequenced from one sample in a study of blood T cell repertoires in COVID-19. Here immunoSEQ multiplex PCR was the method, and the copy in TCRdb shows in-frame clones only, minus some. This table holds about 94,000 clones, roughly four fifths found once. Sequences were obtained from peripheral blood. The receptors derive from a man aged 55 to 70 with acute or convalescent COVID-19.

The rearrangement links TRBV13 to TRBJ1-1; D unclear. This CDR3 spans 12 amino acids. Germline V gene lookup returns CDR1 PRHDT and CDR2 FYEKMQ (reference sequence). Trimming took off 1 base at V and 5 bases at J, with 5 bases between the two ends. CDR3 sequence: CASSLVRTEAFF. The CDR3 DNA is TGTGCCAGCAGCTTAGTCCGGACTGAAGCTTTCTTT.

As regards this clone: The same CDR3 arises from other DNA sequences in this sample as well. The CDR3 loop is CASSYSRGYGYTF. CDR3 nucleotides: TGTGCCAGCAGTTATTCACGGGGCTATGGCTACACCTTC. The V gene is TRBV6-5, the J gene TRBJ1-2; D ambiguous. From germline, CDR1 is MNHEY and CDR2 SVGAGI. Trimming took off 3 bases at V and 4 bases at J, with 9 bases between the two ends. This CDR3 is built from 13 residues.

The chain employs TRBV30 and TRBJ1-5; TRBD1 matches 10 bases. Germline V lookup: CDR1 GTSNPN, CDR2 SVGIG (reference sequence). J was trimmed by 5 bases and V by 5 bases; bases with no gene match: 0. The CDR3 spans 12 residues. The CDR3 spells CAWDRGHQPQHF. CDR3 nucleotides: TGTGCCTGGGACAGGGGGCATCAGCCCCAGCATTTT.

The gene calls are TRBV12-3 or TRBV12-4 and TRBJ2-1; 7 bases fit TRBD1. Trimming removed 7 bases from V and 7 bases from J; junction bases left unmatched: 7. The CDR3 spans 13 residues. The CDR3 DNA reads as TGTGCCAGCACCACAGGGGTATTGAATGAGCAGTTCTTC. Translated, it gives CASTTGVLNEQFF.

This clone has just one count. V gene TRBV5-8 combines with J gene TRBJ1-2; 7 bases map to TRBD1. This CDR3 is built from 15 residues. Losses at the gene ends were 0 bases for V and 3 bases for J; bases not matched to a gene: 5. The V gene's germline CDR1 is SGHTS and CDR2 YDEGEE. Here the CDR3 reads CASSLELQGHYGYTF. Here the CDR3 DNA reads TGTGCCAGCAGCTTGGAACTACAGGGGCACTATGGCTACACCTTC.

The chain has TRBV6-6 and TRBJ1-1; perhaps TRBD1 as D (6 bases). The V gene's germline CDR1 is MNHNY and CDR2 SVGAGI (reference sequence). This CDR3 contains 15 residues. Trimming removed 0 bases at V and 5 bases at J, with 13 bases between. CDR3 DNA sequence: TGTGCCAGCAGTTACTCGGGGGGGGCTAGAACTGAAGCTTTCTTT. Amino acid sequence: CASSYSGGARTEAFF.

The V gene is TRBV11-2, the J gene TRBJ1-5; TRBD1 matches 7 bases. Germline trimming cut 2 bases from V and 3 bases from J; bases unmatched to any gene: 10. Germline assignment: CDR1 SGHAT and CDR2 FQNNGV. CDR3 length equals 17 residues. This CDR3 reads CASSLTGVRGFNQPQHF. The DNA of the CDR3 is TGTGCCAGCAGCTTAACTGGGGTCAGGGGGTTCAATCAGCCCCAGCATTTT.

This chain links TRBV7-2 with TRBJ2-7, with TRBD2 matching over 10 bases. J gave up 4 bases and V 2 bases, and 5 bases lay outside the gene matches. Germline V gene lookup returns CDR1 SGHTA and CDR2 FQGNSA. This CDR3 is 15 amino acids long. CDR3 DNA sequence: TGTGCCAGCAGCTTAAGCGGGGGGGCCCTGTACGAGCAGTACTTC. Translated: CASSLSGGALYEQYF.

As regards this clone: An end of the junction differs from the germline gene, which may be a read error. The chain carries TRBV2 and TRBJ1-5, with D maybe TRBD1 (5 bases). The CDR3 consists of 14 residues. Germline lookup yields CDR1 SNHLY and CDR2 FYNNEI. CDR3 DNA sequence: TGTGCCAGCAGGGAAGGGGCGAATAGTGAGCCCCAGCATTTT. Its translation: CASREGANSEPQHF. The entire variable domain, with the rest obtained from reference TRBV2 and TRBJ1-5, is as follows: EPEVTQTPSHQVTQMGQEVILRCVPISNHLYFYWYRQILGQKVEFLVSFYNNEISEKSEIFDDQFSVERPDGSNFTLKIRSTKLEDSAMYFCASREGANSEPQHFGDGTRLSIL.

The CDR3, as DNA: TGCAGTGCTAGTTTGGGAGTCAATCAGCCCCAGCATTTT. It is translated as CSASLGVNQPQHF. The chain links TRBV20-1 to TRBJ1-5, with unresolved D. V gave up 3 bases and J gave up 3 bases, with 9 bases separating them. Germline assignment: CDR1 DFQATT and CDR2 SNEGSKA (reference sequence). This CDR3 has 13 residues.

J is TRBJ1-6 and V is TRBV7-2, with a tentative D call TRBD1 (6 bases). Deletions cut 5 bases from V and 9 bases from J, with 17 bases between. Germline CDR1 is SGHTA and CDR2 is FQGNSA. This CDR3 is built from 15 residues. CDR3 in DNA: TGTGCCAGCAGCGCTCAGGGGTATGGTGGTTCACCCCTCCACTTT. This gives the protein CASSAQGYGGSPLHF.

V is TRBV27 and J is TRBJ1-5; D is unclear. Per germline, CDR1 MNHEY and CDR2 SMNVEV (reference sequence). The CDR3 is 12 amino acids. V lost 2 bases to trimming and J lost 9 bases, with 8 bases between them. The CDR3 nucleotides are TGTGCCAGCAGTTTACGGGGTGCGCCCCAGCATTTT. Its translation is CASSLRGAPQHF.

The rearrangement links TRBV3-1 (or the pseudogene TRBV3-2) to TRBJ1-1; a possible D gene is TRBD1 (5 bases). The V gene's germline CDR1 is LGHDT and CDR2 YNNKEL (reference sequence). The CDR3 totals 19 residues. The V end was cut by 0 bases, the J end by 2 bases, with 22 bases between. CDR3 sequence (DNA): TGTGCCAGCAGCCAAGATCGAATTGGGCAGGGTTGGGGCAACACTGAAGCTTTCTTT. Translated, it gives CASSQDRIGQGWGNTEAFF.

The V and J genes are TRBV29-1 and TRBJ1-2; D remains unclear. Germline V gene data show CDR1 as SQVTM and CDR2 as ANQGSEA. Trimming removed 8 bases from V and 8 bases from J, with 21 bases in between. This CDR3 spans 13 amino acids. The CDR3 reads CSISTDRHFGYTF. In DNA, the CDR3 is TGCAGCATCTCGACTGACCGCCACTTCGGCTACACCTTC. The full variable domain, completed using reference TRBV29-1 and TRBJ1-2, is SAVISQKPSRDICQRGTSLTIQCQVDSQVTMMFWYRQQPGQSLTLIATANQGSEATYESGFVIDKFPISRPNLTFSTLTVSNMSPEDSSIYLCSISTDRHFGYTFGSGTRLTVV.

J is TRBJ1-1 and V is TRBV5-1; 9 nucleotides align to TRBD1. Trimming cost V 3 bases and J 3 bases; bases outside gene matches: 6. From germline, CDR1 is SGHRS and CDR2 YFSETQ. The CDR3 is 15 residues long. The CDR3 sequence: CASSWTTGGDTEAFF. The CDR3 coding sequence is TGCGCCAGCAGCTGGACGACAGGGGGGGACACTGAAGCTTTCTTT.

The V and J genes are TRBV7-8 and TRBJ2-2; TRBD2 is a possible D gene (7 bases). Per germline, CDR1 SGHVS and CDR2 FQNEAQ. V shed 0 bases and J shed 5 bases, with 13 bases lying between them. This CDR3 comprises 16 residues. CDR3 in DNA: TGTGCCAGCAGCTTAGCGGAGGGGGGGCTAACCGGGGAGCTGTTTTTT. Translation: CASSLAEGGLTGELFF. Filled out from reference TRBV7-8 and TRBJ2-2, the complete variable domain reads GAGVSQSPRYKVAKRGQDVALRCDPISGHVSLFWYQQALGQGPEFLTYFQNEAQLDKSGLPSDRFFAERPEGSVSTLKIQRTQQEDSAVYLCASSLAEGGLTGELFFGEGSRLTVL.

This chain connects TRBV27 to TRBJ1-5, with TRBD1 matching 8 bases. The V segment lost 6 bases and the J segment 5 bases; nucleotides outside the gene matches: 9. CDR3 length: 15 amino acids. The V gene's germline CDR1 is MNHEY and CDR2 SMNVEV (reference sequence). The CDR3 DNA reads as TGTGCCAGCAGCATTGAGGGGACAGGATATCAGCCCCAGCATTTT. This encodes CASSIEGTGYQPQHF.

J is TRBJ2-7 and V is TRBV13; a possible D gene is TRBD2 (6 bases). Germline V gene data show CDR1 as PRHDT and CDR2 as FYEKMQ (reference sequence). Trimming shortened V by 4 bases and J by 6 bases, and 10 bases separated the two germline ends. The CDR3 extends over 12 amino acids. The CDR3 bases are TGTGCCAGCAGCTGGGGGACTTTCGAGCAGTACTTC. This translates into CASSWGTFEQYF.

This sequence joins TRBV4-2 and TRBJ1-2; the D is unclear. The CDR3 length is 15 residues. Germline V gene data show CDR1 as LGHNA and CDR2 as YNFKEQ. V was clipped by 0 bases and J by 8 bases, with 16 bases between them. This CDR3 is CASSQDPGGTEGYTF. CDR3 in DNA: TGTGCCAGCAGCCAAGATCCTGGAGGCACGGAGGGCTACACCTTC.

The rearrangement joins TRBV10-1 to TRBJ2-7; D is possibly TRBD1 (5 bases). The CDR3 runs 13 residues. V was pared by 5 bases and J by 5 bases, with 13 bases between. From germline, CDR1 is WNHNN and CDR2 SYGVQD (reference sequence). The CDR3: CASSYDSINEQYF. The CDR3 nucleotides are TGCGCCAGCAGTTACGACAGTATAAACGAGCAGTACTTC.

This clone was seen more than once but under ten times. V is TRBV18 and J is TRBJ2-7; 9 bases align to TRBD1. The V segment lost 3 bases and the J segment 6 bases; nucleotides outside the gene matches: 6. Germline CDR1 KGHSH, CDR2 LQKENI. The CDR3 is made up of 14 amino acids. CDR3 loop: CASSPGQGLGEQYF. In DNA form, the CDR3 reads TGTGCCAGCTCACCGGGACAGGGATTAGGCGAGCAGTACTTC.

The table lists this clone with a few counts. J is TRBJ2-7 and V is TRBV7-2, with TRBD2 matching over 13 bases. Per germline, CDR1 SGHTA and CDR2 FQGNSA. The CDR3 has 15 amino acids. V lost 4 bases, J lost 3 bases, and 3 bases stayed unmatched. CDR3 nucleotides: TGTGCCAGCAGCTGGACTAGCGGGGGAGACTACGAGCAGTACTTC. This codes for CASSWTSGGDYEQYF.

This clone was recorded once. The V call is TRBV12-5, the J call TRBJ2-1, with D unresolved. The CDR3 extends over 15 amino acids. Germline loops: CDR1 LGHNT, CDR2 FRNRAP. Trimming left V 0 bases short and J 8 bases short, with 14 bases between. CDR3 protein: CASGLVLSGWDEQFF. The CDR3 DNA follows: TGTGCTAGTGGTTTGGTACTGTCAGGTTGGGATGAGCAGTTCTTC.